These T cell receptor beta chains were read from a single sample in a study of cytomegalovirus exposure and HLA in healthy donors. The data were produced by immunoSEQ multiplex PCR, yet TCRdb's version contains in-frame clones alone and is incomplete. The table lists 100,000 to 130,000 clones, approximately 79% of them singletons, with 14% in the top ten. The sequenced material came from PBMCs. These receptors were taken from a woman in her thirties or forties in good health and CMV-seropositive. Both conserved end residues are part of each CDR3. Each record gives: J gene, D gene, clone size, V gene, CDR3 length, CDR3 DNA, CDR3 protein. A D gene is named only where the DNA matches it firmly. Clone sizes are given selectively: once, few, many, or a class where the clone is expanded.

J gene: TRBJ1-1; D gene: NA; clone size: NA; V gene: TRBV27; CDR3 length: 13; CDR3 DNA: TGTGCCAGCAGTCTTTCAGTGAACACTGAAGCTTTCTTT; CDR3 protein: CASSLSVNTEAFF
J gene: TRBJ1-1; D gene: NA; clone size: NA; V gene: TRBV5-6; CDR3 length: 12; CDR3 DNA: TGTGCCAGCAGCTTGCAGAACACTGAAGCTTTCTTT; CDR3 protein: CASSLQNTEAFF
J gene: TRBJ2-1; D gene: TRBD2; clone size: NA; V gene: TRBV5-4; CDR3 length: 17; CDR3 DNA: TGTGCCAGCAGCTTGGAGGGTAGCGGGGACTTCTTCAATGAGCAGTTCTTC; CDR3 protein: CASSLEGSGDFFNEQFF
J gene: TRBJ1-1; D gene: NA; clone size: NA; V gene: TRBV6-1; CDR3 length: 12; CDR3 DNA: TGTGCCAGCAATAGACAGAACACTGAAGCTTTCTTT; CDR3 protein: CASNRQNTEAFF
J gene: TRBJ1-1; D gene: NA; clone size: NA; V gene: TRBV19; CDR3 length: 12; CDR3 DNA: TGTGCCAGTAGTCTGGACAGAGCTGAAGCTTTCTTT; CDR3 protein: CASSLDRAEAFF
J gene: TRBJ2-2; D gene: NA; clone size: NA; V gene: TRBV11-2; CDR3 length: 14; CDR3 DNA: TGTGCCAGCAGCCCCTTAGCGGCGGGCGGGGAGCTGTTTTTT; CDR3 protein: CASSPLAAGGELFF
J gene: TRBJ1-1; D gene: TRBD1; clone size: few; V gene: TRBV7-3; CDR3 length: 13; CDR3 DNA: TGTGCCAGCAGCTCACAGGGGGACACTGAAGCTTTCTTT; CDR3 protein: CASSSQGDTEAFF
J gene: TRBJ2-3; D gene: TRBD2; clone size: few; V gene: TRBV5-1; CDR3 length: 14; CDR3 DNA: TGCGCCAGCACCCGGGGAGGGGACACAGATACGCAGTATTTT; CDR3 protein: CASTRGGDTDTQYF
J gene: TRBJ1-2; D gene: NA; clone size: few; V gene: TRBV6-1; CDR3 length: 13; CDR3 DNA: TGTGCCAGCAGTGAGGGACTTGCCTATGGCTACACCTTC; CDR3 protein: CASSEGLAYGYTF
J gene: TRBJ2-3; D gene: TRBD1; clone size: NA; V gene: TRBV2; CDR3 length: 14; CDR3 DNA: TGTGCCAGCACTAGGGACAGCTTGGCAGATACGCAGTATTTT; CDR3 protein: CASTRDSLADTQYF
J gene: TRBJ1-4; D gene: NA; clone size: NA; V gene: TRBV2; CDR3 length: 14; CDR3 DNA: TGTGCCAGCAGTTACAGGGCAACTAATGAAAAACTGTTTTTT; CDR3 protein: CASSYRATNEKLFF
J gene: TRBJ2-7; D gene: NA; clone size: few; V gene: TRBV30; CDR3 length: 11; CDR3 DNA: TGTGCCTGGAGTTCGGGCTACGAGCAGTACTTC; CDR3 protein: CAWSSGYEQYF
J gene: TRBJ1-5; D gene: NA; clone size: once; V gene: TRBV2; CDR3 length: 14; CDR3 DNA: TGTGCCAGCAGTGAAGCGCTCGAGGCTCAGCCCCAGCATTTT; CDR3 protein: CASSEALEAQPQHF
J gene: TRBJ2-5; D gene: NA; clone size: NA; V gene: TRBV4-2; CDR3 length: 15; CDR3 DNA: TGTGCCAGCAGCCCCGGTTTTGTCCCCCGGGAGACCCAGTACTTC; CDR3 protein: CASSPGFVPRETQYF
J gene: TRBJ2-5; D gene: NA; clone size: NA; V gene: TRBV7-7; CDR3 length: 15; CDR3 DNA: TGTGCTAGCAGCTTAGCCCCAACAGGGCCAGAGACCCAGTACTTC; CDR3 protein: CASSLAPTGPETQYF
J gene: TRBJ2-1; D gene: NA; clone size: NA; V gene: TRBV18; CDR3 length: 14; CDR3 DNA: TGTGCCAGCTCACCGGCACAGGGATCCAATGAGCAGTTCTTC; CDR3 protein: CASSPAQGSNEQFF
J gene: TRBJ1-6; D gene: TRBD1; clone size: NA; V gene: TRBV7-2; CDR3 length: 15; CDR3 DNA: TGTGCCAGCAGACCCTGGACAGGGGATAATTCACCCCTCCACTTT; CDR3 protein: CASRPWTGDNSPLHF
J gene: TRBJ1-1; D gene: NA; clone size: NA; V gene: TRBV5-4; CDR3 length: 14; CDR3 DNA: TGTGCCAGCAGCTTGGAACAGGTGAACACTGAAGCTTTCTTT; CDR3 protein: CASSLEQVNTEAFF
J gene: TRBJ1-1; D gene: NA; clone size: NA; V gene: TRBV6-1; CDR3 length: 13; CDR3 DNA: TGCGCCATAGTTCGGGGAGTGAACACTGAAGCTTTCTTT; CDR3 protein: CAIVRGVNTEAFF
J gene: TRBJ1-2; D gene: NA; clone size: few; V gene: TRBV5-6; CDR3 length: 13; CDR3 DNA: TGTGCCAGCAGCTTGGGCAGTCCCTATGGCTACACCTTC; CDR3 protein: CASSLGSPYGYTF
J gene: TRBJ1-5; D gene: TRBD1; clone size: NA; V gene: TRBV19; CDR3 length: 15; CDR3 DNA: TGTGCCACCGTCCCAGGGGGATATAGCAATCAGCCCCAGCATTTT; CDR3 protein: CATVPGGYSNQPQHF
J gene: TRBJ1-5; D gene: TRBD1; clone size: few; V gene: TRBV7-8; CDR3 length: 13; CDR3 DNA: TGTGCCAGCAGAATAGGGGGCTCTCAGCCCCAGCATTTT; CDR3 protein: CASRIGGSQPQHF
J gene: TRBJ1-4; D gene: NA; clone size: NA; V gene: TRBV2; CDR3 length: 13; CDR3 DNA: TGTGCCAGCAGTGAGGGAGGAAATGAAAAACTGTTTTTT; CDR3 protein: CASSEGGNEKLFF
J gene: TRBJ1-5; D gene: TRBD1; clone size: NA; V gene: TRBV10-1; CDR3 length: 16; CDR3 DNA: TGCGCCAGCAGCCCCCGGACAGGGTTAAGCAATCAGCCCCAGCATTTT; CDR3 protein: CASSPRTGLSNQPQHF
J gene: TRBJ1-4; D gene: NA; clone size: NA; V gene: TRBV6-6; CDR3 length: 14; CDR3 DNA: TGTGCCAGTAGTTCAGTCTCAACTAATGAAAAACTGTTTTTT; CDR3 protein: CASSSVSTNEKLFF
J gene: TRBJ2-2; D gene: TRBD2; clone size: NA; V gene: TRBV23-1; CDR3 length: 16; CDR3 DNA: TGCGCCAGCATCGGACTAGCGGGGGTGAACACCGGGGAGCTGTTTTTT; CDR3 protein: CASIGLAGVNTGELFF
J gene: TRBJ2-5; D gene: NA; clone size: NA; V gene: TRBV5-1; CDR3 length: 14; CDR3 DNA: TGCGCCAGCAGCTTGATTGGGGGCGCGGAGACCCAGTACTTC; CDR3 protein: CASSLIGGAETQYF
J gene: TRBJ1-5; D gene: NA; clone size: NA; V gene: TRBV2; CDR3 length: 15; CDR3 DNA: TGTGCCAGCAGTGAACAGAGTACAGGCAATCAGCCCCAGCATTTT; CDR3 protein: CASSEQSTGNQPQHF
J gene: TRBJ2-7; D gene: NA; clone size: NA; V gene: TRBV28; CDR3 length: 15; CDR3 DNA: TGTGCCAGCTCAGAAGTAGCGGCCCCTACCTACGAGCAGTACTTC; CDR3 protein: CASSEVAAPTYEQYF
J gene: TRBJ2-5; D gene: TRBD1; clone size: NA; V gene: TRBV6-5; CDR3 length: 15; CDR3 DNA: TGTGCCAGCAGTCACGACAGGGCGAGGGTTGAGACCCAGTACTTC; CDR3 protein: CASSHDRARVETQYF
J gene: TRBJ1-1; D gene: NA; clone size: NA; V gene: TRBV18; CDR3 length: 13; CDR3 DNA: TGTGCCAGCTCACCACTCATTTTGAGGCAAGCTTTCTTT; CDR3 protein: CASSPLILRQAFF
J gene: TRBJ1-2; D gene: NA; clone size: NA; V gene: TRBV6-4; CDR3 length: 14; CDR3 DNA: TGTGCCAGCAGTCTCGAAGGGGGGGGCTATGGCTACACCTTC; CDR3 protein: CASSLEGGGYGYTF
J gene: TRBJ2-7; D gene: TRBD1; clone size: NA; V gene: TRBV29-1; CDR3 length: 14; CDR3 DNA: TGCAGTGCGAGGTGGGACAGGGAGATCAACGAGCAGTACTTC; CDR3 protein: CSARWDREINEQYF